This T cell receptor (beta chain) comes out of a study of shared clonotypes between healthy human individuals. Terminally differentiated effector memory CD45RA+ cells were excluded from the naive CD8 cells, which were CD45RO-negative and positively selected for CCR7. All donors qualified as healthy HIV-negative adults and had experienced no recent acute infections or vaccinations. In the case of this clone: The antigen remains unidentified.

Sequenced by immunoSEQ multiplex PCR; TCRdb stores in-frame clones only, minus some. The sample has about 1.9 million clones; around 93% are singletons. Whole-study results and caveats: Four donors shared approximately 5% of their naive CD4 clonotypes.

Germline V lookup: CDR1 LNHNV, CDR2 YYDKDF (reference sequence). V was cut by 8 bases and J by 7 bases, with 17 bases left in between. The CDR3 extends over 13 amino acids. This receptor was taken from a man between 18 and 35 years old in good health. Some clones in this sample may be carry-over from other donors' samples. This chain links TRBV15 with TRBJ1-2; tentatively, D is TRBD1 (6 bases). What was sequenced was naive CD8+ T cells from PBMCs. CDR3: CATSTQNRVGYTF. The CDR3 DNA reads TGTGCCACCTCCACCCAAAACAGGGTTGGCTACACCTTC.